Below, 6 T cell receptor beta chains from the same sample are listed, as sequenced in a study of T cell responses to AZD1222 COVID-19 vaccine. Clones were sequenced by immunoSEQ multiplex PCR, and TCRdb holds only the in-frame ones, with some missing. This table holds some 120,000 clones, roughly 88% found once. Material: peripheral blood, obtained on day 0 of AZD1222 vaccination. All receptors come from an adult in good health.

The rearrangement links TRBV29-1 to TRBJ1-1; unclear D gene. CDR3 size: 10 residues. CDR1 SQVTM and CDR2 ANQGSEA come from the germline V gene. Trimming removed 4 bases at V and 3 bases at J, with 3 bases between. CDR3 residues: CSVVYTEAFF. In DNA form, the CDR3 reads TGCAGCGTTGTCTACACTGAAGCTTTCTTT.

The chain recombines TRBV5-1 with TRBJ1-5, with 7 positions matching TRBD1. The junction had 5 bases not matched to a gene; V was cut back by 2 bases and J by 0 bases. Per germline, CDR1 SGHRS and CDR2 YFSETQ. The CDR3 covers 16 residues. The CDR3 reads CASSFGTANSNQPQHF. The CDR3 DNA reads TGCGCCAGCAGCTTCGGGACAGCGAATAGCAATCAGCCCCAGCATTTT. The full variable domain, in which reference TRBV5-1 and TRBJ1-5 provide the parts outside the CDR3, is KAGVTQTPRYLIKTRGQQVTLSCSPISGHRSVSWYQQTPGQGLQFLFEYFSETQRNKGNFPGRFSGRQFSNSRSEMNVSTLELGDSALYLCASSFGTANSNQPQHFGDGTRLSIL.

This clone was detected only once. The rearrangement links TRBV9 to TRBJ2-5, with 7 bases aligning to TRBD2. The length of the CDR3 is 16 residues. Trimming at V came to 4 bases and at J to 5 bases, leaving 14 bases not matched to a gene. The V gene's germline CDR1 is SGDLS and CDR2 YYNGEE. CDR3 residues: CASSPRGDGGMETQYF. The DNA of the CDR3 is TGTGCCAGCAGCCCCCGGGGGGACGGAGGTATGGAGACCCAGTACTTC.

The chain has TRBV11-2 and TRBJ2-5; 7 bases line up with TRBD1. Looked up from germline, CDR1 is SGHAT and CDR2 is FQNNGV. Trimming cost V 2 bases and J 2 bases; bases outside gene matches: 8. The CDR3 runs 16 residues. The CDR3 loop is CASSLRRGLVQETQYF. The CDR3, as DNA: TGTGCCAGCAGCTTACGCAGGGGGTTGGTTCAAGAGACCCAGTACTTC. The complete variable domain, with remaining parts taken from reference TRBV11-2 and TRBJ2-5, reads EAGVAQSPRYKIIEKRQSVAFWCNPISGHATLYWYQQILGQGPKLLIQFQNNGVVDDSQLPKDRFSAERLKGVDSTLKIQPAKLEDSAVYLCASSLRRGLVQETQYFGPGTRLLVL.

This clone was detected only once. The rearrangement links TRBV7-6 to TRBJ2-7; TRBD1 might be the D (6 bases). Germline V gene sequence: CDR1 SGHVS, CDR2 FNYEAQ. Trimming removed 5 bases at V and 2 bases at J, with 13 bases between. The CDR3 length is 14 residues. The CDR3 sequence is CASSVLDSAYEQYF. CDR3 DNA: TGTGCCAGCAGCGTACTGGACAGCGCCTACGAGCAGTACTTC. The complete variable domain, with remaining parts taken from reference TRBV7-6 and TRBJ2-7, reads GAGVSQSPRYKVTKRGQDVALRCDPISGHVSLYWYRQALGQGPEFLTYFNYEAQQDKSGLPNDRFSAERPEGSISTLTIQRTEQRDSAMYRCASSVLDSAYEQYFGPGTRLTVT.

The V gene is TRBV4-2, the J gene TRBJ2-3; 8 bases line up with TRBD2. Germline CDR1 reads LGHNA; CDR2 reads YNFKEQ. CDR3 size: 16 residues. Trimming cost V 1 base and J 6 bases; bases outside gene matches: 9. Here the CDR3 reads CASSQVSGGGRDTQYF. CDR3 nucleotides: TGTGCCAGCAGCCAAGTCTCCGGGGGGGGCAGGGATACGCAGTATTTT.